This T cell receptor beta chain was recorded in a study of T cells in localized non-small cell lung cancer. This CDR3 has 17 residues. Trimming took off 2 bases at V and 0 bases at J, with 15 bases between the two ends. CDR1 is SGHRS, CDR2 YFSETQ, per germline. This clone came up once. TCRdb's copy holds only in-frame clones and misses some; the assay was immunoSEQ multiplex PCR. Of around 90,000 clones listed, over 60% are singletons. Sequencing was performed on PBMCs, taken before any cancer treatment. This TCR was sampled from a man between 35 and 75 years old with stage II squamous cell lung carcinoma. The J gene is TRBJ2-1, the V gene TRBV5-1, with a weak D call TRBD2 (5 bases). In nucleotides, the CDR3 is TGCGCCAGCAGCTTCAGGCTAGCAGCTAGCTCCTACAATGAGCAGTTCTTC. Protein sequence: CASSFRLAASSYNEQFF.